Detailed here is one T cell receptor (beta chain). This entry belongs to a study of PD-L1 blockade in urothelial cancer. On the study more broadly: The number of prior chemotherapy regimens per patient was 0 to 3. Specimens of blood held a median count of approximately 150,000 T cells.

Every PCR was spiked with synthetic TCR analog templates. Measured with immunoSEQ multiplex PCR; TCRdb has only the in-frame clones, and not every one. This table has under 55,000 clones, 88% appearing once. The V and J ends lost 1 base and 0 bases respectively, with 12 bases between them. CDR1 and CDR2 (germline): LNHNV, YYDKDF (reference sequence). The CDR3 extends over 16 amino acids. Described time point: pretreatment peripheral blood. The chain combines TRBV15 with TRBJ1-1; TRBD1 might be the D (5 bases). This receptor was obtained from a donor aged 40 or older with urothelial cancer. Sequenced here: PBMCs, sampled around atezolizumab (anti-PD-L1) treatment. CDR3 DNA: TGTGCCACCAGCAGAGGGCAGACAGCCCTGAACACTGAAGCTTTCTTT. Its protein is CATSRGQTALNTEAFF.